This TCR beta chain comes out of a study of blood T cell repertoires in COVID-19. About the study: Samples of COVID-19 (acute and convalescent) were obtained from the United States, Italy and Spain. Sources were T cells, B-cell-depleted T cells, or PBMCs; the material itself was cDNA or gDNA.

Seattle patient enrollment occurred during active infection, with longitudinal follow-up thereafter. This CDR3 spans 13 amino acids. The V end lost 2 bases, the J end lost 1 base, and 5 bases lay between the germline ends. The germline CDR1 and CDR2 sequences are LNHDA and SQIVND (reference sequence). Original data processing: Estimated nucleated cell counts came from reference gene primer amplification. Data came from immunoSEQ multiplex PCR; TCRdb stores just in-frame clones and leaves some out. V, J and clone size reflect that table, while D and trimming were determined from the DNA. Of just over 150,000 clones listed, over 80% were seen once; the top ten hold 4.8%.

The chain employs TRBV19 and TRBJ1-1; unclear D gene. The sequenced material came from peripheral blood. The sequence was obtained from a man under 40 with COVID-19, enrolled during active disease. The CDR3 DNA sequence: TGTGCCAGTAGTATACGCAGGAACACTGAAGCTTTCTTT. It translates to CASSIRRNTEAFF.